This section outlines one T cell receptor (beta chain) sequence together with its context. Its antigen remains undetermined. No base qualities exist here, and no much larger clone lies one base off it. According to the germline V gene, CDR1 reads SGHTA and CDR2 reads FQGNSA. The CDR3 covers 18 residues, taking in both the cysteine and the phenylalanine. Just the 54-base CDR3 DNA is kept, in frame starting at base 1. V lost 2 bases and J lost 0 bases; the stretch between them is 18 bases long. This record belongs to a study of cytomegalovirus exposure and HLA in healthy donors (dated by TCRdb to 2016 to 2017). Turning to the overall study: An earlier analysis of fewer than 750 of the donors reported around 280 Gb of sequence data and approximately 120 million unique TCR beta sequences obtained from 150 million to 200 million T cells. About 300 gigabases of sequencing data and 70 million to 100 million unique TCR sequences made up an early release that covered some 640 HLA-typed donors. Of the roughly 400 genotyped donors, 81% fell in the genetic ancestry cluster associated with self-reported Caucasian donors. The aim of the study was to test whether cataloging public T cell receptors could identify signatures of past pathogen exposure. The study used immunosequencing to profile the T cell repertoires of approximately 650 subjects and linked those repertoires to cytomegalovirus serostatus. A separate validation cohort of 100 to 150 different subjects was used in addition to the roughly 620-subject first cohort. High-throughput TCR immunosequencing, statistical association of individual TCRs with disease status, and machine learning were combined to predict cytomegalovirus infection status. To study patterns of TCR occurrence, a later analysis re-analyzed previously published TCR beta repertoires from 666 donors and added high-resolution HLA genotyping. In the later analysis, no new phenotypic data were used to find candidate immune exposures; instead, reliance was placed on TCR beta sequences and their occurrence across donors. An earlier analysis of some 500 of the donors applied high-throughput TCR beta sequencing to assess whether each TCR beta V gene segment acted as functional or pseudogenic. Donor age, sex, ethnicity and CMV serostatus were compiled together with the repertoire data. Genome-wide SNP genotypes for about 55% of the roughly 670 donors were used in a later genetic analysis, which treated that subset as a discovery cohort. Every discovery cohort repertoire had been produced on one sequencing platform. HLA typing included class I and class II loci at four-digit resolution. Typing coverage varied by locus: 629-630 donors for A, B, C, DRB1 and DQB1; about 520 for DQA1; over 600 for DPA1; 400 to 480 for DPB1. Because of strong linkage in the cohort, five DR-DQ haplotypes were treated as single units for association and clustering. Among roughly 370 genotyped donors of the cohort, an average of approximately 230,000 unique TCR beta nucleotide sequences were sequenced per donor, around 20% of them non-productive. Points the paper makes about the study in general: CMV serostatus was the only immune exposure information available for the cohort. In both the original and validation cohorts, the classifier was reported to diagnose cytomegalovirus status with high specificity and sensitivity. In a later analysis, the rate of TCR association differed among HLA loci, with DRB1 alleles having the most associated TCRs and HLA-C alleles having the fewest. Roughly uniform sequencing depth across donors was assumed in presence/absence analyses, although this assumption may not hold. The authors suggested that the approach could potentially be extended to other disease states and immunological phenotypes. Approximately 16 rarely observed V segments, including chromosome 9 orphons, were excluded from the earlier analysis of some 590 of the donors because counts were too low. In vitro tests confirmed that a few of the cytomegalovirus-associated TCR beta chains recognize cytomegalovirus antigens. Correlated functional status among segregating V segments might reflect linkage disequilibrium, but an unknown experimental factor could not be ruled out. A total of fewer than 200 TCR beta chains were listed by the study as associated with cytomegalovirus. A group of highly shared sequence variants was considered likely to be a technical artifact of the sequencing pipeline. Specific HLA alleles were associated with roughly 16,000 TCR beta sequences at a false discovery rate of 0.05 in a later analysis. A later genetic analysis associated a missense DCLRE1C variant with V-gene and J-gene trimming of TCR beta chains, and an independent cohort replicated the association. A later analysis found that most CMV-associated TCR beta chains appeared HLA-restricted, with HLA associations seemingly driven largely by CMV exposure. In a later analysis, HLA-associated TCR beta chains were found to be more clonally expanded and to have lower generation probabilities than equally common non-associated chains. In a later analysis, several top co-occurrence clusters were reported to appear linked to parvovirus B19, influenza, CMV and Epstein-Barr virus. An earlier analysis of approximately 500 of the donors showed that most TCR beta V segments appeared in productive rearrangements either about 87% or about 30% of the time, which broadly matched IMGT annotations. When HLA alleles, especially DR and DQ, strongly co-occurred, attributing TCR associations to individual alleles was difficult. Because HLA typing was unavailable for some donors at each locus, only the typed subset was used in association tests. A further reported finding was that TCR beta sequences accurately predicted the HLA-A and HLA-B alleles for most subjects in the first cohort. A later genetic analysis reported fewer N-insertions in productive TCRs among donors in an Asian-associated ancestry cluster than the roughly 700-donor mean. The 87-base-pair reads could not distinguish some IMGT-functional V segments, including TRBV6-2 and TRBV6-3, so those segments were excluded. Across donors, most TCR sequences were observed very rarely, whereas some public TCRs were present in many individuals. The cohort was sequenced for TCR beta chains only, and without alpha or paired-chain data the features that could be detected were limited.

The cohort was made up of about 670 healthy bone marrow donors. At the time of sampling, every cohort member was nominally healthy, though immune exposures that went unrecorded were likely present. The donor was CMV seropositive and was included in the group of approximately 310 seropositive cohort members. Each donor provided a peripheral blood sample, and peripheral blood mononuclear cells were used for TCR beta sequencing. The Qiagen DNeasy Blood Extraction Kit was used to extract genomic DNA from the blood cell samples. The library was prepared using the immunoSEQ multiplex PCR assay. For the multiplex PCR, a mixture combining 60 forward primers for TCR Vbeta segments and 13 reverse primers for TCR Jbeta segments was used. A multiplex PCR assay on genomic DNA amplified the CDR3 region of rearranged TCR beta genes. The amplified TCR beta libraries were sequenced on the Illumina HiSeq System as 87-base-pair reads. The study's processing was this. In a later analysis, 80 million or so unique TCR beta chains were counted across the approximately 640 repertoires, and roughly 10 million of these chains were shared by at least two donors. Raw reads were error-corrected and collapsed into unique sequences by a nearest-neighbor algorithm in which closely related sequences were merged to remove PCR and sequencing errors. Alignment of CDR3 sequences to IMGT reference sequences was used to assign V, D and J gene segments. For a sequence to be retained, a match of at least six nucleotides to both a V gene segment and a J gene segment was required. Rearrangements were called productive when the CDR3 lacked stop codons and stayed in frame with V and J; all others were non-productive. Following IMGT convention, CDR3 was defined as the stretch from the second conserved V-encoded cysteine up to the conserved J-encoded phenylalanine. Sequences without an unambiguous match to a single V gene segment were excluded from the earlier analysis of about 600 of the donors. An earlier analysis of fewer than 650 of the donors classified V segments as functional when productive rearrangements were above 56.7% and as segregating when the standard deviation between donors was above 5%. A statistical classification framework was developed to diagnose cytomegalovirus status using the catalog of TCR beta chain sequences. V and J gene assignment, in a later analysis, came from comparing TCR nucleotide sequences with IMGT/GENE-DB human TR gene sequences. A later analysis assigned CDR3 sequences and most-parsimonious VDJ recombination scenarios with the TCRdist pipeline. In a later analysis, every TCR beta chain was defined by the combination of its CDR3 amino acid sequence and its V-gene family, and reads without a unique V-gene family were dropped. As a way to deal with suspected cross-contamination and a sequencing artifact, a later analysis dropped nearly 600 nucleotide sequences that were highly shared and had low generation probability. For each public chain, a later analysis derived a clonal expansion index from normalized ranks of inferred template counts within each repertoire. In a later analysis, generation probabilities were computed with a VDJ recombination model fitted to out-of-frame rearrangements, and the resulting probabilities were checked against IGoR. In a later analysis, hypergeometric tests were used to score TCR-TCR, TCR-HLA and TCR-CMV co-occurrence, with a repertoire-size bias correction applied to TCR pairs. To estimate false discovery rates, a later analysis permuted the HLA or CMV assignments 20 times. In a later analysis, co-occurring TCRs were grouped using DBSCAN, and TCRdist sequence similarity was added for clustering within HLA-allele-positive subsets. Repertoires with fewer than 30,000 or more than 120,000 public chains, plus five repertoires with anomalous nucleotide sharing, were excluded from co-occurrence clustering. Imported from immuneACCESS, the table was reduced by TCRdb to in-frame sequences with V and J called. These copies leave out some clones; in studies compared against another copy, an unresolved V gene accounts for under half, and the cause of the remainder is not known. That table furnishes V, J and clone size, whereas the DNA furnished D and trimming. This sample lists around 120,000 clones; about 70% were detected once. 2.6% of the sample comes from the top ten.

The chain employs TRBV7-2 and TRBJ2-3; TRBD1 might be the D gene, on 6 matching bases. The TCR sequence derives from a man aged 45 to 65 in good health and CMV-seropositive. Source material: PBMCs. The nucleotide sequence is given as TGTGCCAGCAGCTTAAGGGCTACAGGGTATAGGAGCACAGATACGCAGTATTTT. Translated, it gives CASSLRATGYRSTDTQYF.